Described below is a single T cell receptor beta chain sequence and its context. This clonotype has a count of ten or more. The antigen it recognizes is unknown. There are no base qualities to consult, and no much larger clone falls within one base. Each patient had bone marrow sampled at the time of active disease. Bone marrow mononuclear cells were isolated by Ficoll-Hypaque density gradient centrifugation. CD138-negative cells were obtained by negative selection after labeling with CD138 magnetic microbeads on a MACS separator, removing myeloma plasma cells. Flow cytometry with CD138 antibodies on an Attune NxT was used to check how pure the isolated cells were. Total RNA was extracted using TRIzol reagent and was quantified on a NanoDrop spectrophotometer. Paired RNA-seq and IR-seq were performed on the CD138-negative bone marrow sample of each patient. This sample is drawn from a study of read filtering for tumor transcriptome and immune sequencing (dated by TCRdb to about 2020). As for the study more broadly: The cohort was composed of 16 to 20 male and about 14 female patients, with a mean age of roughly 70 years and an age range of roughly 45 to 85. By revised international staging, 8 or 9 patients were R-ISS I, some 17 were R-ISS II and about seven were R-ISS III. After DNase treatment, whole-transcriptome libraries were prepared using the TruSeq RNA Access Library Prep Kit. TCR-region mapped reads per sample ranged from about 4 to 11 million with IR-seq versus only roughly 85 to 1273 with RNA-seq. Using the same bone marrow samples, the study compared TCR repertoires obtained by targeted immune repertoire sequencing with those obtained by bulk whole-transcriptome sequencing. One main goal was a read-filtering strategy for immune repertoire data, in particular deciding whether clonotypes backed by only one read should be removed. General conclusions and limits of the study: In IR-seq, single-read clonotypes were roughly 84% of clonotypes but about 3.5% of total reads; in RNA-seq they were approximately 73% of clonotypes and approximately 40% of reads. The sorted CD138-negative fraction was not purified T cells but a mixed bone marrow immune population. Removing single-read clonotypes increased the correlation between IR-seq and RNA-seq shared clonotype proportions. Compared with RNA-seq, IR-seq captured clonotypes at much greater depth and more reliably, and a smaller IR-seq throughput was enough to identify most of the shared clonotypes.

The Immunoverse kit was used to build TCR libraries from roughly 0.4 ug RNA, with molecular barcoded adaptors covering alpha/delta and beta/gamma chains. The same RNA used for transcriptome sequencing was used for TCR library preparation. Sequencing of the TCR libraries was done on an Illumina HiSeq 4000 with 2 x 150 cycles. On the study's bioinformatics: Using MiXCR, which included quality filtering and error correction, TCR reads were aligned to human V, D, J and C references and then assembled into CDR3 clonotypes. The tcR package in R was used for analysis of clonotype counts and gene usage diversity. For inspection of raw mapping reads, RNA-seq reads were mapped by STAR aligner version 2.5.3a onto GRCh37 of the human genome. To test how sequencing depth affects detected clonotypes, IR-seq fastq files were randomly downsampled with Seqtk 1.3. The public reads were quality trimmed at Q25 with fastp and then assembled into clones with MiXCR by TCRdb, keeping productive beta chains. Each CDR3 protein gets just one entry, which takes the most common genes and DNA from the rows behind it. Clone size and V and J calls follow TCRdb, not the original study. The sample yields approximately 37,000 distinct CDR3 sequences; 12% to 15% were counted once. Roughly 18% of the sample comes from the top ten.

Sequences were obtained from a population of CD138-negative cells sorted from bone marrow. This sample's cell subset or site label indicates: bone marrow mononuclear cells depleted of CD138+ plasma/myeloma cells by negative magnetic selection. This clonotype originated in a donor aged 40 or older with multiple myeloma.

The DNA sequence is given as TGTGCCAGCAGCCACAACCCGCCCGGGGATGAGCAGTTCTTC. It specifies CASSHNPPGDEQFF. The chain employs TRBV3-1 and TRBJ2-1, with a tentative D gene TRBD2 over 5 matching bases. The germline V gene (reference sequence) yields LGHDT for CDR1 and YNNKEL for CDR2. The trim is 3 bases for V and 8 bases for J, with a gap of 14 bases between the germline ends. From cysteine to phenylalanine, the CDR3 is 14 amino acids long. This entry keeps only the CDR3 DNA: 42 bases, framed from base 1.